The source of this TCR beta chain is a study of CXCR3-negative and CXCR3-positive naive CD8 T cells. Looking at the study overall: There were 110 million to 150 million TRB reads altogether, and each library had about 1.5 +/- 0.3 million of them.

Carrying UMI labels, the TRB cDNA libraries were prepared through 5' RACE. TCRdb re-called the 5' RACE reads; one entry per CDR3 protein, DNA not given. Reported are approximately 56,000 distinct CDR3 sequences; the ten largest clones contain roughly 20%. The CDR3 is 16 amino acids. CDR1 and CDR2 from the germline V gene are SQVTM and ANQGSEA. About this clonotype: Antigen specificity is unknown.

Findings of the study overall: The study found CXCR3 expression partially decreased after cryopreservation and ran most assays on fresh PBMCs. Comparably high diversity was seen in both naive subsets, and much lower diversity in memory CD8+ cells. Both naive subsets, CXCR3-negative and CXCR3-positive, displayed similar TRBV-TRBJ usage, unlike memory cells.

The sample comprised memory CD8+ T cells from blood. The chain is built from TRBV29-1 and TRBJ2-7; checking the TCRdb D call of TRBD2 is not possible without DNA. This receptor was identified in a human donor in good health. Some clones in this sample may be carry-over from other donors' samples. CDR3 residues: CSVEEVSGGSSYEQYF.